This is a list of T cell receptor beta chains from one sample in a study of blood T cell repertoires in COVID-19. The repertoire was sequenced with immunoSEQ multiplex PCR; TCRdb's copy has only in-frame clones and lacks some. The sample includes about 310,000 clones, about nine tenths seen only once; the top ten take 1%. Sequencing used peripheral blood. The source is a man aged 50-59 years with active or convalescent COVID-19. Each CDR3 is given with its conserved first and last residue. Each record gives: V gene, J gene, D gene, CDR3 DNA, CDR3 protein. The D gene is left open where the match is weak.

TRBV19	TRBJ2-2	TRBD2	TGTGCCAGTAGTATCCCTCGGGGCGGGAGGGACACCGGGGAGCTGTTTTTT	CASSIPRGGRDTGELFF
TRBV7-3	TRBJ2-5	TRBD2	TGTGCCAGCAGCTCTTCAGCGGGGGGGCAAGAGACCCAGTACTTC	CASSSSAGGQETQYF
TRBV6-5	TRBJ1-2	.	TGTGCCAGCAGTTTGATGACAGGACGAAACTATGGCTACACCTTC	CASSLMTGRNYGYTF
TRBV18	TRBJ2-2	.	TGTGCCAGCTTCTACAGCGGAAACGGGGAGCTGTTTTTT	CASFYSGNGELFF
TRBV5-4	TRBJ2-7	TRBD2	TGTGCCAGCAGCTTGCCCTACCCCGGGACTAGCGGGAGTGAGCAGTACTTC	CASSLPYPGTSGSEQYF
TRBV30	TRBJ1-3	.	TGTGCCTGGAGTAGTGGGCTAAGGAACACCATATATTTT	CAWSSGLRNTIYF
TRBV11-2	TRBJ2-1	TRBD2	TGTGCCAGCAGGCCAGATGGCTCTAGCGGGCCATACAATGAGCAGTTCTTC	CASRPDGSSGPYNEQFF
TRBV7-3	TRBJ1-2	.	TGTGCCAGCAGCTTTATCCCAGGGGCGCGGAGGTACGGCTACACCTTC	CASSFIPGARRYGYTF
TRBV12-3/TRBV12-4	TRBJ1-5	.	TGTGCCAGCAGCAACAGTGATCAGCCCCAGCATTTT	CASSNSDQPQHF
TRBV5-1	TRBJ1-1	TRBD1	TGCGCCAGCAGCAGAGGGACAGGGTGGACTGAAGCTTTCTTT	CASSRGTGWTEAFF
TRBV9	TRBJ1-6	TRBD1	TGTGCCAGCAGCGCAGGGGGTTGGGATTCACCCCTCCACTTT	CASSAGGWDSPLHF
TRBV2	TRBJ1-6	TRBD1	TGTGCCAGTTCCCCCGGGGCAGGGGGCCTTAATTCACCCCTCCACTTT	CASSPGAGGLNSPLHF
TRBV6-5	TRBJ1-2	TRBD1	TGTGCCAGCAGTCCAGGACAGGGAGATGGCTACACCTTC	CASSPGQGDGYTF
TRBV18	TRBJ1-2	.	TGTGCCAGCTCACCTTCAGGGGATGGCTACACCTTC	CASSPSGDGYTF
TRBV5-1	TRBJ2-2	TRBD1	TGCGCCAGCAGCCCCGGGACAGGGCCTACCGGGGAGCTGTTTTTT	CASSPGTGPTGELFF
TRBV6-6	TRBJ2-5	TRBD1	TGTGCCAGCAGCTCACCAGGGACAGGGAGAGAGACCCAGTACTTC	CASSSPGTGRETQYF
TRBV4-1	TRBJ2-7	.	TGCGCCAGCAGCCAGGAGGGCGGTCGACGCGAGCAGTACTTC	CASSQEGGRREQYF